Below, 4 T cell receptor beta chains from the same sample are listed, as sequenced in a study of CD8 T cells in Susac syndrome (dated by TCRdb to the late 2010s). Preparation of the library involved the immunoSEQ multiplex PCR assay. RNA was extracted with the RNeasy kit and roughly 0.45 to 1 ug was reverse transcribed using random hexamers. Through fastp at Q25 and MiXCR, TCRdb rebuilt clones from the public reads, retaining in-frame beta chains. Every entry covers one CDR3 protein and lists the most common genes and DNA from its rows. This sample gives approximately 210,000 distinct CDR3 sequences in total; approximately 94% of them show up just once. The ten largest clones capture around 0.16% of the sample. The sequencing input was CD4+ T cells from PBMCs. The source of these receptors is a human donor with Susac syndrome.

This clonotype has a handful of counts. The chain employs TRBV2 and TRBJ1-5, with D maybe TRBD1 (6 bases). The CDR3 has 13 residues. Looked up from germline, CDR1 is SNHLY and CDR2 is FYNNEI. The germline V and J ends were trimmed by 5 bases and 3 bases, with 8 bases remaining between them. The CDR3 DNA is TGTGCCAGCAGTCGGGACACCAATCAGCCCCAGCATTTT. This gives the protein CASSRDTNQPQHF. Drawing the rest from reference TRBV2 and TRBJ1-5, the complete variable domain is EPEVTQTPSHQVTQMGQEVILRCVPISNHLYFYWYRQILGQKVEFLVSFYNNEISEKSEIFDDQFSVERPDGSNFTLKIRSTKLEDSAMYFCASSRDTNQPQHFGDGTRLSIL.

This chain uses TRBV5-6 with TRBJ2-1; D is perhaps TRBD1 (5 bases). The CDR3 sequence is 14 residues long. Trimming left V 4 bases short and J 4 bases short, with 12 bases between. Germline V gene lookup returns CDR1 SGHDT and CDR2 YYEEEE. The CDR3 DNA reads as TGTGCCAGCAGCCTTCAGCCAGGGTACAATGAGCAGTTCTTC. Translated, it gives CASSLQPGYNEQFF.

The CDR3 nucleotides read TGTGCCAGCAGCCCCTGGTCACTGAACACTGAAGCTTTCTTT. Translation gives CASSPWSLNTEAFF. The chain couples TRBV5-4 to TRBJ1-1; D is ambiguous. This CDR3 is 14 amino acids long. Germline lookup yields CDR1 SGHNT and CDR2 YYREEE (reference sequence). The V end was cut by 4 bases, the J end by 0 bases, with 10 bases between.

This clonotype was counted a few times. This sequence joins TRBV12-3 or TRBV12-4 and TRBJ1-5; D unresolved. This CDR3 region has 12 residues. Trimming took 0 bases from V and 6 from J, leaving 3 bases between them. CDR3 residues: CASSLASQPQHF. The CDR3 region has the DNA TGTGCCAGCAGTTTAGCGTCTCAGCCCCAGCATTTT.